The 24 T cell receptor beta chains in this list originate from one sample, sequenced in a study of blood T cell repertoires in COVID-19. The data were produced by immunoSEQ multiplex PCR, yet TCRdb's version contains in-frame clones alone and is incomplete. The repertoire holds about 200,000 clones, with around 86% as singletons. The specimen sequenced was PBMCs or T cells enriched from blood (not recorded which). Receptor source: a woman between 40 and 50 years old with acute COVID-19.

This chain joins TRBV5-1 and TRBJ2-7; D unclear. CDR3 length: 17 amino acids. In germline, CDR1 is SGHRS, CDR2 YFSETQ. With 1 base removed from V and 0 bases from J, the gap between germline ends came to 17 bases. The CDR3: CASSLISPGISSYEQYF. CDR3 coding DNA: TGCGCCAGCAGCTTGATTTCTCCAGGTATAAGCTCCTACGAGCAGTACTTC.

This sequence joins TRBV2 and TRBJ2-5; 7 bases align to TRBD1. CDR3 length: 15 residues. With 5 bases clipped from V and 5 bases from J, the junction kept 11 bases outside the gene matches. CDR1 is SNHLY, CDR2 FYNNEI, per germline. CDR3 coding DNA: TGTGCCAGCAGTAAACAGGGGATTGGGTGGGAGACCCAGTACTTC. Translating it yields CASSKQGIGWETQYF. Variable domain in full (rest from reference TRBV2 and TRBJ2-5): EPEVTQTPSHQVTQMGQEVILRCVPISNHLYFYWYRQILGQKVEFLVSFYNNEISEKSEIFDDQFSVERPDGSNFTLKIRSTKLEDSAMYFCASSKQGIGWETQYFGPGTRLLVL.

The chain is built from TRBV10-3 and TRBJ2-1; a possible D gene is TRBD2 (5 bases). The germline V and J ends were trimmed by 4 bases and 12 bases, with 19 bases remaining between them. This CDR3 is 14 amino acids long. Looked up from germline, CDR1 is ENHRY and CDR2 is SYGVKD. CDR3 region: CAISGGSFLGGQFF. The CDR3, as DNA: TGTGCCATCAGTGGCGGGTCTTTCCTGGGCGGGCAGTTCTTC.

The CDR3, as DNA: TGTGCCAGCAGCCCCTCGGGGTTTCAGCCCCAGCATTTT. Amino acids: CASSPSGFQPQHF. The chain uses TRBV12-3 or TRBV12-4 and TRBJ1-5; no reliable D call. The CDR3 loop spans 13 amino acids. The V end lost 6 bases, the J end lost 6 bases, and 12 bases lay between the germline ends.

V gene TRBV7-2 combines with J gene TRBJ1-1; TRBD1 might be the D (5 bases). Germline CDR1 reads SGHTA; CDR2 reads FQGNSA. The ends were cut back, 5 bases at V and 7 bases at J, with 20 bases in the middle. This CDR3 comprises 15 residues. In DNA, the CDR3 is TGTGCCAGCAGCCTCACAGCGACAACAGGTAATGAAGCTTTCTTT. This gives the protein CASSLTATTGNEAFF.

The chain joins TRBV19 to TRBJ1-1; D not certain. V gave up 2 bases and J gave up 3 bases, with 16 bases separating them. The CDR3 runs to 16 residues. Germline loops: CDR1 LNHDA, CDR2 SQIVND (reference sequence). The chain's CDR3 is CASSINPGPGDTEAFF. CDR3 coding DNA: TGTGCCAGTAGTATAAACCCCGGGCCCGGGGACACTGAAGCTTTCTTT.

The gene calls are TRBV29-1 and TRBJ2-3, with TRBD1 matching over 10 bases. CDR3 length: 13 amino acids. Trimming took 7 bases from V and 1 from J; bases not matched to a gene: 2. The germline V gene encodes CDR1 SQVTM and CDR2 ANQGSEA. The CDR3 loop reads CSGDRGGTDTQYF. CDR3 nucleotide sequence: TGCAGCGGGGACAGGGGAGGCACAGATACGCAGTATTTT.

The gene calls are TRBV29-1 and TRBJ1-1, with 7 bases fitting TRBD1. The V segment lost 7 bases and the J segment 4 bases; nucleotides outside the gene matches: 9. Looked up from germline, CDR1 is SQVTM and CDR2 is ANQGSEA. This CDR3 comprises 13 residues. This chain's CDR3 is CSAPTGRSTEAFF. The CDR3, as DNA: TGCAGCGCCCCGACAGGGCGGAGCACTGAAGCTTTCTTT.

The chain combines TRBV7-3 with TRBJ1-6, with D possibly matching TRBD1 (5 bases). Germline loops: CDR1 SGHTA, CDR2 FQGTGA. The CDR3 sequence is 16 residues long. Trimming removed 1 base from V and 7 bases from J, with 14 bases in between. CDR3 protein: CASSLRGSGGNSPLHF. Here the CDR3 DNA reads TGTGCCAGCAGCTTAAGAGGGTCGGGGGGAAATTCACCCCTCCACTTT.

The J gene is TRBJ2-5, the V gene TRBV7-3; tentative D call: TRBD2 (5 bases). CDR1 is SGHTA, CDR2 FQGTGA, per germline. V lost 2 bases and J lost 2, with 9 bases in between. The CDR3 is 14 residues long. CDR3 nucleotide sequence: TGTGCCAGCAGCTTAGCGGGCGCTCAAGAGACCCAGTACTTC. Encoded protein: CASSLAGAQETQYF.

V gene TRBV4-1 combines with J gene TRBJ2-2; TRBD2 matches at 10 bases. Germline V CDR1 and CDR2: MGHRA, YSYEKL. V shed 0 bases, J shed 6 bases, and the junction held 16 bases outside the gene matches. The CDR3 runs 20 residues. CDR3 in DNA: TGCGCCAGCAGCCAAGACCCCCTAGCGGGAGCGGGAGCGTTGGCCGGGGAGCTGTTTTTT. Protein: CASSQDPLAGAGALAGELFF.

V is TRBV6-5 and J is TRBJ2-7, with 7 bases fitting TRBD1. The V and J ends lost 4 bases and 0 bases, in that order; junction bases with no gene match: 6. The CDR3 runs to 15 residues. Germline V CDR1 and CDR2: MNHEY, SVGAGI. The CDR3 DNA reads as TGTGCCAGCAGTTCCGCCGGGACAGACTCCTACGAGCAGTACTTC. Translation: CASSSAGTDSYEQYF.

This chain links TRBV28 with TRBJ2-7; D not resolved. V lost 0 bases to trimming and J lost 3 bases, with 18 bases between them. This CDR3 is built from 17 residues. Germline-derived CDR1 and CDR2 are MDHEN and SYDVKM. CDR3 in amino acids: CASSLWVLSPTDYEQYF. The CDR3 coding sequence is TGTGCCAGCAGTTTATGGGTACTCTCCCCAACCGACTACGAGCAGTACTTC.

The chain carries TRBV11-2 and TRBJ1-2, with a possible D match to TRBD1 (5 bases). The CDR3 spans 13 residues. Germline CDR1 reads SGHAT; CDR2 reads FQNNGV. V lost 5 bases, J lost 3 bases, and 10 bases lay in between. The CDR3 is CASSPGIYYGYTF. DNA for the CDR3: TGTGCCAGCAGCCCAGGGATTTACTATGGCTACACCTTC.

J is TRBJ2-7 and V is TRBV2; tentative D call: TRBD1 (5 bases). Trimming removed 3 bases from V and 1 base from J, with 10 bases in between. Germline-derived CDR1 and CDR2 are SNHLY and FYNNEI. The CDR3 consists of 14 residues. The DNA for the CDR3 is TGTGCCAGCAGTGACGACAGTGGGTCCTACGAGCAGTACTTC. This gives the protein CASSDDSGSYEQYF.

The V and J genes are TRBV7-9 and TRBJ2-7; TRBD2 matches 8 bases. With V trimmed by 5 bases and J by 6 bases, 12 bases remained unmatched. In germline, CDR1 is SEHNR, CDR2 FQNEAQ (reference sequence). This CDR3 is 15 amino acids long. The CDR3 region is CASSPFGGDIGEQYF. The CDR3 DNA is TGTGCCAGCAGCCCCTTCGGGGGGGACATTGGCGAGCAGTACTTC. Looking up the rest from reference TRBV7-9 and TRBJ2-7 gives the full variable domain: DTGVSQNPRHKITKRGQNVTFRCDPISEHNRLYWYRQTLGQGPEFLTYFQNEAQLEKSRLLSDRFSAERPKGSFSTLEIQRTEQGDSAMYLCASSPFGGDIGEQYFGPGTRLTVT.

The CDR3 loop is CASQISGEGSYNEQFF. In DNA form, the CDR3 reads TGTGCCAGCCAAATCTCCGGGGAGGGCTCCTACAATGAGCAGTTCTTC. The chain is built from TRBV2 and TRBJ2-1; 7 bases are shared with TRBD2. V shed 8 bases, J shed 0 bases, and the junction held 10 bases outside the gene matches. Germline CDR1 is SNHLY and CDR2 is FYNNEI. The CDR3 is 16 amino acids.

The chain recombines TRBV5-1 with TRBJ2-2, with a tentative D call TRBD1 (6 bases). This CDR3 region has 15 residues. Trimming cost V 1 base and J 2 bases, with 9 bases left between them. Germline V gene lookup returns CDR1 SGHRS and CDR2 YFSETQ. The CDR3 sequence is CASSLTTGNTGELFF. As DNA, the CDR3 is TGCGCCAGCAGCTTGACGACAGGCAACACCGGGGAGCTGTTTTTT.

This sequence joins TRBV11-3 and TRBJ2-3; weak D call: TRBD1 (6 bases). Deletions cut 5 bases from V and 2 bases from J, with 14 bases between. Germline V gene lookup returns CDR1 SGHNT and CDR2 YENEEA. The CDR3 has 15 amino acids. CDR3 in amino acids: CASSPGQQYTDTQYF. DNA for the CDR3: TGTGCCAGCAGCCCCGGACAGCAGTACACAGATACGCAGTATTTT.

The chain links TRBV19 to TRBJ2-1; 7 positions agree with TRBD1. The CDR3 is 13 residues long. The germline V gene encodes CDR1 LNHDA and CDR2 SQIVND (reference sequence). V lost 6 bases, J lost 9 bases, and 8 bases stayed unmatched. CDR3: CASSDRAIPEQFF. In nucleotides, the CDR3 is TGTGCCAGTAGCGACAGGGCGATTCCTGAGCAGTTCTTC. The full variable domain, completed using reference TRBV19 and TRBJ2-1, is DGGITQSPKYLFRKEGQNVTLSCEQNLNHDAMYWYRQDPGQGLRLIYYSQIVNDFQKGDIAEGYSVSREKKESFPLTVTSAQKNPTAFYLCASSDRAIPEQFFGPGTRLTVL.

V is TRBV20-1 and J is TRBJ1-1, with a weak D call TRBD1 (6 bases). The CDR3 consists of 16 residues. In germline, CDR1 is DFQATT, CDR2 SNEGSKA (reference sequence). The V end was cut by 6 bases, the J end by 4 bases, with 24 bases between. The CDR3 DNA sequence: TGCAGTGCCAGTACAGGGAAGGGGTCCCTGGGCACTGAAGCTTTCTTT. It yields the protein CSASTGKGSLGTEAFF.

This clone occurred once. The chain has TRBV7-8 and TRBJ2-1; weak D call: TRBD2 (6 bases). V was trimmed by 3 bases and J by 0 bases, leaving 9 bases between them. CDR1 and CDR2 from the germline V gene are SGHVS and FQNEAQ. The CDR3 is made up of 15 amino acids. The CDR3: CASSFGGDSYNEQFF. Written as DNA, the CDR3 is TGTGCCAGCAGCTTTGGAGGGGACTCCTACAATGAGCAGTTCTTC.

V usage is TRBV5-1 and J usage is TRBJ2-2; tentative D call: TRBD1 (5 bases). Trimming shortened V by 0 bases and J by 4 bases, and 10 bases separated the two germline ends. The length of the CDR3 is 15 residues. CDR1 is SGHRS, CDR2 YFSETQ, per germline. DNA for the CDR3: TGCGCCAGCAGCTTGGACAGGTCCATCACCGGGGAGCTGTTTTTT. Translating gives CASSLDRSITGELFF.

This chain links TRBV29-1 with TRBJ2-4; 9 bases fit TRBD1. V trimming: 2 bases; J trimming: 1 base; junction bases outside the gene matches: 3. Germline lookup yields CDR1 SQVTM and CDR2 ANQGSEA. CDR3 length: 15 amino acids. The chain's CDR3 is CSVELGQGAKNIQYF. The CDR3 DNA is TGCAGCGTTGAACTGGGACAGGGTGCCAAAAACATTCAGTACTTC.